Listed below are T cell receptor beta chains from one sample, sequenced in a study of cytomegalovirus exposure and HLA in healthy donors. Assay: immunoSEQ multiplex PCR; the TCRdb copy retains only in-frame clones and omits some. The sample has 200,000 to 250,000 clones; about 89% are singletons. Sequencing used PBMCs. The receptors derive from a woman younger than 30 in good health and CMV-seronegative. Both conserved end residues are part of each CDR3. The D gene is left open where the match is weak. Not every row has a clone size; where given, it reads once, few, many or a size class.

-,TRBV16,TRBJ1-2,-,CASSQLGAGNYGYTF,TGTGCCAGCAGCCAATTGGGGGCAGGGAACTATGGCTACACCTTC
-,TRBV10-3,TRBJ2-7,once,CAISESSLSTYEQYF,TGTGCCATCAGTGAGAGTAGTCTCTCGACCTACGAGCAGTACTTC
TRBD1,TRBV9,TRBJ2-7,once,CASRGTDGYEQYF,TGTGCCAGCAGGGGGACAGACGGCTACGAGCAGTACTTC
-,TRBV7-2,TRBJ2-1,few,CASSLASSGYNEQFF,TGTGCCAGCAGCTTAGCCAGCTCGGGCTACAATGAGCAGTTCTTC
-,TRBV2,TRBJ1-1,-,CASSPWGENTEAFF,TGTGCCAGCAGTCCTTGGGGGGAGAACACTGAAGCTTTCTTT
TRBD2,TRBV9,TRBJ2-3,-,CASSVGLAGEWGARGTDTQYF,TGTGCCAGCAGCGTCGGACTAGCGGGGGAATGGGGGGCACGGGGCACAGATACGCAGTATTTT
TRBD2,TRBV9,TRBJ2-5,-,CASSRRLGLGQETQYF,TGTGCCAGCAGCCGTCGCCTAGGACTAGGGCAAGAGACCCAGTACTTC
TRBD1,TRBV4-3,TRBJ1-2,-,CASSQSLSGGGYTF,TGCGCCAGCAGCCAGTCATTATCAGGGGGTGGCTACACCTTC
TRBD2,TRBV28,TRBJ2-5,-,CASSSAGGSRETQYF,TGTGCCAGCAGTTCAGCGGGGGGTTCTCGAGAGACCCAGTACTTC
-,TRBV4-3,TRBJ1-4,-,CASSQDLRGGAEKLFF,TGCGCCAGCAGCCAAGATCTACGGGGGGGAGCTGAAAAACTGTTTTTT
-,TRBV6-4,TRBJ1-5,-,CASIRRGKMGNQPQHF,TGTGCCAGCATACGCCGGGGGAAGATGGGCAATCAGCCCCAGCATTTT
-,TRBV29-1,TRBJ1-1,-,CSVQMNTEAFF,TGCAGCGTCCAGATGAACACTGAAGCTTTCTTT
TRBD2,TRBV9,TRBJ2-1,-,CASSGGSGGYNEQFF,TGTGCCAGCAGTGGCGGTTCGGGGGGCTACAATGAGCAGTTCTTC
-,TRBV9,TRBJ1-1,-,CASSAGNRVTEAFF,TGTGCCAGCAGCGCCGGAAACAGGGTCACTGAAGCTTTCTTT
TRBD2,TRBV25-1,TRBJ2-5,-,CASSEGGLALTETQYF,TGTGCCAGCAGTGAAGGGGGACTAGCTTTGACGGAGACCCAGTACTTC
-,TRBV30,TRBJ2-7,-,CAWSVSVIGEQYF,TGTGCCTGGAGTGTCTCCGTCATCGGGGAGCAGTACTTC
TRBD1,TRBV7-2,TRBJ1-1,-,CASSLAGQSEAFF,TGTGCCAGCAGCTTAGCGGGACAGTCTGAAGCTTTCTTT
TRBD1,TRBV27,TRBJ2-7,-,CASRGPGQGFHEQYF,TGTGCCAGCAGGGGACCGGGACAGGGGTTTCACGAGCAGTACTTC